These 9 T cell receptor beta chains originate from one sample sequenced in a study of cytomegalovirus exposure and HLA in healthy donors. Method: immunoSEQ multiplex PCR; TCRdb's copy keeps in-frame clones and lacks some. The sample contains approximately 160,000 clones, about 90% of which appear only once. Sequences were obtained from PBMCs. The receptors here all came from a woman aged 18-29 years in good health and CMV-seropositive.

Here the CDR3 DNA reads TGTGCCAGCAGCTCTCGGGAGCCCCGGGGGAGGGAGCAGTTCTTC. Translated, it gives CASSSREPRGREQFF. This chain connects TRBV7-2 to TRBJ2-1; perhaps TRBD2 as D (6 bases). CDR1 and CDR2 (germline): SGHTA, FQGNSA. This CDR3 has 15 amino acids. V lost 4 bases to trimming and J lost 10 bases, with 20 bases between them. The variable domain in full, completed from reference TRBV7-2 and TRBJ2-1, reads GAGVSQSPSNKVTEKGKDVELRCDPISGHTALYWYRQSLGQGLEFLIYFQGNSAPDKSGLPSDRFSAERTGGSVSTLTIQRTQQEDSAVYLCASSSREPRGREQFFGPGTRLTVL.

V and J are TRBV7-2 and TRBJ2-1; a possible D gene is TRBD1 (6 bases). V lost 8 bases, J lost 5 bases, and 16 bases lay in between. CDR3 length: 14 amino acids. Germline CDR1 reads SGHTA; CDR2 reads FQGNSA. CDR3 sequence: CASGNRVENNEQFF. The CDR3 DNA sequence: TGTGCCAGCGGAAACAGGGTCGAGAACAATGAGCAGTTCTTC.

This clone was counted only a few times. V and J are TRBV19 and TRBJ1-1; TRBD1 is a possible D gene (5 bases). The ends were cut back, 5 bases at V and 6 bases at J, with 7 bases in the middle. In germline, CDR1 is LNHDA, CDR2 SQIVND (reference sequence). CDR3 length: 11 residues. The CDR3 bases are TGTGCCAGTAGTTCGACAGCTGAAGCTTTCTTT. Encoded protein: CASSSTAEAFF.

This chain uses TRBV18 with TRBJ2-1, with TRBD2 matching 11 bases. This CDR3 is 16 amino acids long. Germline V gene lookup returns CDR1 KGHSH and CDR2 LQKENI. The J segment lost 6 bases and the V segment lost 0 bases, leaving 4 bases of the junction unmatched. CDR3 sequence reads: CASSPPSLAGGNEQFF. CDR3 nucleotide sequence: TGTGCCAGCTCACCACCGAGCCTAGCGGGAGGCAATGAGCAGTTCTTC. The variable domain in full, with the rest retrieved from reference TRBV18 and TRBJ2-1, is NAGVMQNPRHLVRRRGQEARLRCSPMKGHSHVYWYRQLPEEGLKFMVYLQKENIIDESGMPKERFSAEFPKEGPSILRIQQVVRGDSAAYFCASSPPSLAGGNEQFFGPGTRLTVL.

V gene TRBV28 combines with J gene TRBJ1-6; D ambiguous. V lost 7 bases and J 0 bases, leaving 13 bases between the germline ends. Germline lookup yields CDR1 MDHEN and CDR2 SYDVKM. The CDR3 is 16 residues long. The DNA for the CDR3 is TGTGCCAGCATCTCGACGGAGAGCTCCTATAATTCACCCCTCCACTTT. It encodes CASISTESSYNSPLHF.

The chain combines TRBV21-1 with TRBJ2-7; TRBD2, the D gene given by the table, was not confirmed from the DNA. TRBV21-1 counts as a pseudogene. The CDR3 loop spans 15 amino acids. CDR3 nucleotide sequence: TGTGCCAGCAGCAAACACCGGGGGAGTTTCTACGAGCAGTACTTC. Its translation: CASSKHRGSFYEQYF.

A single count supports this clone. V and J are TRBV27 and TRBJ2-2; 13 bases fit TRBD2. With 5 bases clipped from V and 6 bases from J, the junction kept 15 bases outside the gene matches. The CDR3 has 19 amino acids. Looked up from germline, CDR1 is MNHEY and CDR2 is SMNVEV (reference sequence). CDR3 amino acids: CASSPYGAGLAGVPGELFF. The DNA for the CDR3 is TGTGCCAGCAGTCCCTACGGGGCTGGACTAGCGGGAGTTCCCGGGGAGCTGTTTTTT.

J is TRBJ2-7 and V is TRBV28; TRBD1 agrees at 10 bases. The CDR3 has 17 residues. Germline assignment: CDR1 MDHEN and CDR2 SYDVKM. V lost 5 bases, J lost 2 bases, and 12 bases stayed unmatched. CDR3 DNA: TGTGCCAGCAGTCTAGGGCCTGGGGACAGGGGCCCCTACGAGCAGTACTTC. Its protein is CASSLGPGDRGPYEQYF.

The V call is TRBV27, the J call TRBJ2-7, with 13 bases that match TRBD2. Germline trimming cut 5 bases from V and 6 bases from J; bases unmatched to any gene: 10. The germline CDR1 and CDR2 sequences are MNHEY and SMNVEV (reference sequence). The length of the CDR3 is 16 residues. Here the CDR3 reads CASSPRLAGGLSEQYF. In nucleotides, the CDR3 is TGTGCCAGCAGTCCTCGACTAGCGGGGGGTTTAAGCGAGCAGTACTTC.